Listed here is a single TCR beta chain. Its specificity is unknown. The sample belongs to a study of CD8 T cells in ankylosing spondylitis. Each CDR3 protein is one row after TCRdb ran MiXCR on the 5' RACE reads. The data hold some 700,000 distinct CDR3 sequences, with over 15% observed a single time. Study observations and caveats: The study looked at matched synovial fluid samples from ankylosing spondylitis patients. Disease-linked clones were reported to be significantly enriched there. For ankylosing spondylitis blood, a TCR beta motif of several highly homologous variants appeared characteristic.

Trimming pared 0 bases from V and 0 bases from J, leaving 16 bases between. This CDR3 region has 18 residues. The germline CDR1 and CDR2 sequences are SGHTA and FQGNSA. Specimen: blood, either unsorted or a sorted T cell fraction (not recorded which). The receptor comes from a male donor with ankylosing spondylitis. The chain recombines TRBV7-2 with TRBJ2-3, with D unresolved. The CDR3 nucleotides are TGTGCCAGCAGCTTAGCGGGCTTGGATTCCAGTAGCACAGATACGCAGTATTTT. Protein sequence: CASSLAGLDSSSTDTQYF.